The clone carrying this TCR beta chain has a handful of counts. Then a second PCR, running roughly 7 to 11 cycles, was carried out with a sample-barcoded 5' primer and a J-beta primer mix. TCRdb re-called the 5' RACE reads through MiXCR, storing one row per CDR3 protein. The sample carries about 1.1 million distinct CDR3 sequences, 35% to 40% recorded once. The data belong to a study of blood T cells in healthy people across ages. Between the trimmed V and J ends, which lost 4 bases and 4 bases, there was a span of 11 bases. The CDR3 is 13 residues long. Germline CDR1 reads MNHEY; CDR2 reads SVGEGT. The sequenced material came from blood. The TCR originated in a man younger than 35 in good health. The V gene is TRBV6-2 or TRBV6-3, the J gene TRBJ2-7; D gene uncertain. This chain's CDR3 is CASSSLDLYEQYF. The CDR3 nucleotides are TGTGCCAGCAGTTCCCTTGACCTTTACGAGCAGTACTTC.